This T cell receptor (beta chain) was identified during a study of CXCR3-negative and CXCR3-positive naive CD8 T cells. The authors gated naive CD8+ T cells as CD45RO-CCR7+CD27+CD95-. The CDR3 covers 16 residues. Germline assignment: CDR1 MNHEY and CDR2 SMNVEV (reference sequence). For this clonotype: Its matching antigen is unknown.

5' RACE that incorporated UMI labels was used to prepare the TRB cDNA libraries. TCRdb reanalyzed the 5' RACE reads and collapses them to one entry per CDR3 protein, without DNA. The table lists approximately 59,000 distinct CDR3 sequences. Study-wide results and caveats: CXCR3-expressing naive cells carried TRB CDR3s more hydrophobic than those of CXCR3-negative naive cells. Unlike memory cells, which differed, naive CXCR3-negative and CXCR3-positive cells had similar TRBV-TRBJ usage. Naive subsets were similarly diverse, while memory CD8+ repertoires were much less diverse.

Material for sequencing was naive CXCR3+ CD8+ T cells from blood. Stated subset: CD45RO-CCR7+CD27+CD95- naive CD8+ T cells expressing CXCR3 (TNR3+). The clonotype comes from a human donor in good health. Some clones in this sample may be carry-over from other donors' samples. The chain joins TRBV27 to TRBJ2-1; TCRdb proposes TRBD2, but this gene call is untestable without DNA. CDR3 loop: CASSPQARSPYNEQFF.